This T cell receptor beta chain appears in the sequencing data of a study of blood T cell repertoires in COVID-19. At the level of the study: Sites in the United States, Italy and Spain provided acute and convalescent COVID-19 samples. T cells, B-cell-depleted T cells, or PBMCs provided the cDNA or gDNA that served as material.

Measured with immunoSEQ multiplex PCR; TCRdb has only the in-frame clones, and not every one. Of about 300,000 clones in the sample, 88% were seen once. The sequenced sample consisted of peripheral blood. This sequence originates from a woman aged 25 to 39 with COVID-19, enrolled during active disease.

CDR3 sequence reads: CASSQDTGNTIYF. The CDR3 DNA sequence: TGCGCCAGCAGCCAGGACACCGGAAACACCATATATTTT. V usage is TRBV4-3 and J usage is TRBJ1-3; D possibly corresponds to TRBD1 (5 bases). Germline CDR1 reads LGHNA; CDR2 reads YSLEER. Trimming stripped 3 bases from V and 4 bases from J, with 7 bases between. This CDR3 spans 13 amino acids.